Below, 16 T cell receptor beta chains from the same sample are listed, as sequenced in a study of T cell repertoires in cytomegalovirus infection. These receptors have no known antigen. TCRdb reprocessed the reads via MiXCR and lists one record per CDR3 protein. The top ten hold about an eighth of the sample, which has fewer than 1,000,000 distinct CDR3 sequences, 25% to 40% seen once. The sample consisted of cultured CD8+ T cells from PBMCs, taken from culture after CMV antigen stimulation. All receptors come from a human donor in good health (CMV status not recorded). Some clones in this sample may be carry-over from other donors' samples.

This clonotype was detected many times. The chain is built from TRBV7-9 and TRBJ2-7; either TRBD1 or TRBD2 may fit D (5 bases each). With 5 bases removed from V and 3 bases from J, the gap between germline ends came to 17 bases. This CDR3 has 15 amino acids. Germline V gene lookup returns CDR1 SEHNR and CDR2 FQNEAQ (reference sequence). CDR3 bases: TGTGCCAGCAGCAAATCCGGGGCAGAAAACTACGAGCAGTACTTC. This encodes CASSKSGAENYEQYF. Variable domain in full (rest from reference TRBV7-9 and TRBJ2-7): DTGVSQNPRHKITKRGQNVTFRCDPISEHNRLYWYRQTLGQGPEFLTYFQNEAQLEKSRLLSDRFSAERPKGSFSTLEIQRTEQGDSAMYLCASSKSGAENYEQYFGPGTRLTVT.

This clonotype came up a few times. For the CDR3, the DNA is TGTGCCAGCAATCGGGGTTACACTGAAGCTTTCTTT. The encoded protein is CASNRGYTEAFF. The rearrangement links TRBV27 to TRBJ1-1; D is ambiguous. Between the trimmed V and J ends, which lost 7 bases and 3 bases, there was a span of 9 bases. Germline CDR1 reads MNHEY; CDR2 reads SMNVEV (reference sequence). The CDR3 loop spans 12 amino acids.

This clonotype was counted only a few times. The rearrangement links TRBV7-2 to TRBJ1-1; D uncertain. V was clipped by 2 bases and J by 7 bases, with 8 bases between them. This CDR3 has 12 residues. Germline values: CDR1 SGHTA, CDR2 FQGNSA. Here the CDR3 DNA reads TGTGCCAGCAGCTTAACGGTAATTGAAGCTTTCTTT. As protein: CASSLTVIEAFF.

In its sample, this clonotype was seen many times. V usage is TRBV7-2 and J usage is TRBJ1-2; no definite D call. V lost 3 bases and J 5 bases, leaving 10 bases between the germline ends. The CDR3 has 13 amino acids. The V gene's germline CDR1 is SGHTA and CDR2 FQGNSA. The CDR3 here is CASSFLTGYGYTF. CDR3 in DNA: TGTGCCAGCAGCTTTTTAACCGGTTATGGCTACACCTTC.

This clonotype was counted at least ten times. The chain uses TRBV7-6 and TRBJ2-7, with TRBD2 matching 8 bases. Germline trimming cut 5 bases from V and 4 bases from J; bases unmatched to any gene: 7. Germline loops: CDR1 SGHVS, CDR2 FNYEAQ. This CDR3 region has 14 residues. The CDR3 here is CASSVLAAHYEQYF. The CDR3 DNA follows: TGTGCCAGCAGCGTACTAGCGGCACATTACGAGCAGTACTTC. The full variable domain, rest sourced from reference TRBV7-6 and TRBJ2-7, is GAGVSQSPRYKVTKRGQDVALRCDPISGHVSLYWYRQALGQGPEFLTYFNYEAQQDKSGLPNDRFSAERPEGSISTLTIQRTEQRDSAMYRCASSVLAAHYEQYFGPGTRLTVT.

The rearrangement uses TRBV19 and TRBJ2-1, with a possible D match to TRBD1 (6 bases). The V end was cut by 10 bases, the J end by 0 bases, with 13 bases between. The germline V gene has CDR1 LNHDA and CDR2 SQIVND (reference sequence). This CDR3 contains 14 residues. The CDR3 sequence: CATQGGSSYNEQFF. The CDR3 nucleotides are TGTGCCACCCAAGGGGGTAGCTCCTACAATGAGCAGTTCTTC.

This rearrangement joins TRBV6-5 to TRBJ2-3, with 10 bases fitting TRBD2. J gave up 1 base and V 7 bases, and 5 bases lay outside the gene matches. From germline, CDR1 is MNHEY and CDR2 SVGAGI. The CDR3 loop spans 15 amino acids. This CDR3 reads CASNLSGGGTDTQYF. Here the CDR3 DNA reads TGTGCCAGCAATTTAAGCGGGGGGGGCACAGATACGCAGTATTTT.

The count of this clonotype is one. The chain uses TRBV10-3 and TRBJ2-1, with TRBD1 identical over 7 bases. V dropped 6 bases and J dropped 10; count of bases not matched to a gene: 6. CDR3 length: 12 residues. Germline V lookup: CDR1 ENHRY, CDR2 SYGVKD. In nucleotides, the CDR3 is TGTGCCATCAGGACAGGGAGTAGCGAGCAGTTCTTC. Translating gives CAIRTGSSEQFF.

The CDR3 spells CASSLALAGVEDNEQFF. In nucleotides, the CDR3 is TGTGCCAGCAGCTTAGCCCTGGCTGGGGTTGAGGACAATGAGCAGTTCTTC. V usage is TRBV7-9 and J usage is TRBJ2-1, with D hard to call. V was trimmed by 0 bases and J by 5 bases, leaving 17 bases between them. The length of the CDR3 is 17 residues. The V gene's germline CDR1 is SEHNR and CDR2 FQNEAQ (reference sequence).

Ten or more counts support this clonotype. The chain carries TRBV12-3 or TRBV12-4 and TRBJ1-2, with TRBD1 matching 8 bases. This CDR3 is 18 amino acids long. V was clipped by 5 bases and J by 4 bases; unmatched bases: 18. CDR3 DNA: TGTGCCAGCAGTACAGTCGGGGCAGGGGGCGTCTGGGGCTATGGCTACACCTTC. Translated: CASSTVGAGGVWGYGYTF.

The chain employs TRBV11-1 and TRBJ1-2; possibly TRBD1 for D (5 bases). The CDR3 spans 13 residues. V shed 7 bases and J shed 3 bases, with 12 bases lying between them. Germline-derived CDR1 and CDR2 are SGHAT and FQDESV (reference sequence). The CDR3 DNA follows: TGTGCCAGCACTGGGGGGGAAGACTATGGCTACACCTTC. It yields the protein CASTGGEDYGYTF.

V usage is TRBV27 and J usage is TRBJ1-4, with no clear D. From germline, CDR1 is MNHEY and CDR2 SMNVEV (reference sequence). V was shortened by 2 bases and J by 5 bases, with 12 bases between the two germline ends. The CDR3 covers 15 residues. The CDR3 is CASSLMGSTNEKLFF. CDR3 DNA sequence: TGTGCCAGCAGTTTAATGGGAAGTACAAATGAAAAACTGTTTTTT.

Ten or more counts support this clonotype. The V and J genes are TRBV7-2 and TRBJ2-3; D gene uncertain. The germline V and J ends were trimmed by 1 base and 0 bases, with 11 bases remaining between them. The CDR3 has 16 residues. In germline, CDR1 is SGHTA, CDR2 FQGNSA. CDR3 nucleotide sequence: TGTGCCAGCAGCTTAGGAATCCGTCGCAGCACAGATACGCAGTATTTT. Its protein is CASSLGIRRSTDTQYF.

This rearrangement joins TRBV27 to TRBJ2-7, with D unresolved. The CDR3 consists of 15 residues. V was trimmed by 6 bases and J by 1 base, leaving 16 bases between them. CDR1 and CDR2 from the germline V gene are MNHEY and SMNVEV (reference sequence). DNA of the CDR3: TGTGCCAGCAGGCAAGACACGGTGTTTTCCTACGAGCAGTACTTC. Its protein product is CASRQDTVFSYEQYF.

The chain recombines TRBV7-8 with TRBJ2-3; the D gene is possibly TRBD1 (5 bases). V was trimmed by 6 bases and J by 0 bases, leaving 13 bases between them. Germline lookup yields CDR1 SGHVS and CDR2 FQNEAQ. The CDR3 runs 15 residues. CDR3 protein: CASRIDRRSTDTQYF. The CDR3 DNA reads TGTGCCAGCAGAATAGACAGACGTAGCACAGATACGCAGTATTTT.

The chain has TRBV6-8 and TRBJ2-2; perhaps TRBD1 as D (5 bases). This CDR3 spans 15 amino acids. Germline V gene lookup returns CDR1 MNHGY and CDR2 SAAAGT. V lost 6 bases to trimming and J lost 7 bases, with 18 bases between them. The CDR3 sequence is CASSPPAGIGGELFF. The CDR3, as DNA: TGTGCCAGCAGCCCACCCGCAGGGATCGGCGGGGAGCTGTTTTTT.